The 16 T cell receptor delta chains in this list originate from one sample, sequenced in a study of Vδ1+ human thymocytes. Study results and limitations: Thymic TRG and TRD repertoires appeared highly polyclonal.

Sequences come from RNA converted to cDNA by reverse transcription. Multiplex PCR used pooled V-gene forward primers and a constant-region reverse primer to amplify CDR3s. TCRdb re-processed the multiplex PCR reads using CATT. Here the sample spans approximately 19,000 delta-chain clones, 8% to 10% being singletons. For these TCRs, the target antigens are not known. The source material was Vdelta1+ gamma-delta thymocytes from the thymus. Subset noted: FACS-sorted CD3+ TCRalphabeta- TCRVdelta1+ TCRVdelta2- thymocytes. These receptors all come from a child younger than two who had congenital heart surgery.

In its sample, this clone was seen a few times. This chain joins TRDV1 and TRDJ1; 10 nucleotides agree with TRDD3. Trimming took 3 bases from V and 7 from J; bases not matched to a gene: 14. The germline V gene has CDR1 TSWWSYY and CDR2 QGS. The CDR3 covers 17 residues. The CDR3 sequence: CALGDPIPTGGFSKLIF. Here the CDR3 DNA reads TGTGCTCTTGGGGACCCGATCCCGACTGGGGGATTCAGTAAACTCATCTTT.

In this sample, this clone turned up a few times. The rearrangement uses TRDV1 and TRDJ1; 11 positions match TRDD3. Germline V gives CDR1 TSWWSYY, CDR2 QGS. Trimming at V came to 5 bases and at J to 3 bases, leaving 17 bases not matched to a gene. CDR3 length: 19 residues. CDR3 nucleotides: TGTGCTCTTGGGAACTTCCTACTGGGGGATAACGGGACGGCCGATAAACTCATCTTT. It encodes CALGNFLLGDNGTADKLIF.

This clone showed up just a few times. V usage is TRDV1 and J usage is TRDJ1; D gene unclear. Germline CDR1 and CDR2: TSWWSYY and QGS. The CDR3 extends over 21 amino acids. V was clipped by 5 bases and J by 8 bases, with 39 bases between them. CDR3 sequence reads: CALGFFSTTPIPDHPEGKLIF. The CDR3 coding sequence is TGTGCTCTTGGGTTTTTCTCCACTACGCCTATTCCGGACCACCCAGAGGGGAAACTCATCTTT.

This clone was counted only a few times. The rearrangement joins TRDV1 to TRDJ1; 12 bases are a match to TRDD3. Unmatched junction bases numbered 11, after V lost 0 bases and J lost 0 bases. This CDR3 is 20 amino acids long. CDR1 TSWWSYY and CDR2 QGS come from the germline V gene. This CDR3 is CALGELFSYWGIPYTDKLIF. The CDR3 DNA reads as TGTGCTCTTGGGGAACTTTTTTCCTACTGGGGGATACCTTACACCGATAAACTCATCTTT.

This chain connects TRDV1 to TRDJ1; 11 nucleotides match TRDD3. Germline V gene lookup returns CDR1 TSWWSYY and CDR2 QGS. The length of the CDR3 is 21 residues. Germline trimming cut 3 bases from V and 0 bases from J; bases unmatched to any gene: 18. The DNA for the CDR3 is TGTGCTCTTGGGGATCACGTCCTTACCCTGGGGGATACCCGGTACACCGATAAACTCATCTTT. Amino acids: CALGDHVLTLGDTRYTDKLIF.

The chain employs TRDV2 and TRDJ1; TRDD3 matches at 12 bases. The CDR3 covers 20 residues. Germline trimming cut 3 bases from V and 0 bases from J; bases unmatched to any gene: 16. The germline V gene has CDR1 GEAIGNYY and CDR2 EKD. CDR3 in amino acids: CACDAGRFLLGDTYTDKLIF. Here the CDR3 DNA reads TGTGCCTGTGACGCAGGCCGCTTCCTACTGGGGGATACCTACACCGATAAACTCATCTTT.

This clone was detected a few times. J is TRDJ1 and V is TRDV1; 13 bases map to TRDD3. In germline, CDR1 is TSWWSYY, CDR2 QGS. After removal of 1 base from V and 0 bases from J, the junction contained 23 bases not matched to a gene. This CDR3 comprises 24 residues. CDR3 coding DNA: TGTGCTCTTGGGGAACGGGCTCCCCACCTATACTGGGGGATACGTCTACCGTACACCGATAAACTCATCTTT. The encoded protein is CALGERAPHLYWGIRLPYTDKLIF.

Worth noting for this clone: Its ends do not fully match the called genes, so a read error is possible. The same CDR3 arises from other DNA sequences in this sample as well. The V call is TRDV1, the J call TRDJ1; no clear D. CDR1 and CDR2 (germline): TSWWSYY, QGS. The CDR3 extends over 17 amino acids. The CDR3 loop is CALGDITYWAHTDKLIF. CDR3 DNA sequence: TGTGCTCTTGGGGACATCACCTATTGGGCCCACACCGATAAGCTCATCTTT.

The V and J genes are TRDV1 and TRDJ1; a possible D gene is TRDD2 (6 bases). Germline V CDR1 and CDR2: TSWWSYY, QGS. V lost 5 bases and J 2 bases, leaving 27 bases between the germline ends. The CDR3 is 19 amino acids. CDR3 nucleotides: TGTGCTCTTGGGACCCCCCCTCCTACGGGGGTGGGGACTACCGATAAACTCATCTTT. Protein product: CALGTPPPTGVGTTDKLIF.

This clone was seen a few times. V gene TRDV1 combines with J gene TRDJ1; tentative D call: TRDD3 (5 bases). This CDR3 spans 18 amino acids. In germline, CDR1 is TSWWSYY, CDR2 QGS. The germline V and J ends were trimmed by 2 bases and 0 bases, with 19 bases remaining between them. Here the CDR3 reads CALGELIRGPKYTDKLIF. CDR3 DNA: TGTGCTCTTGGGGAATTGATTCGGGGGCCCAAATACACCGATAAACTCATCTTT.

A few counts support this clone. V gene TRDV3 combines with J gene TRDJ1; 13 bases agree with TRDD3. There are 17 residues in the CDR3. With V trimmed by 2 bases and J by 0 bases, 9 bases remained unmatched. CDR1 and CDR2 from the germline V gene are TVYSNPD and GDNSRS (reference sequence). DNA for the CDR3: TGTGCCTTTCTAAACTGGGGGATACGCAGTTACACCGATAAACTCATCTTT. Protein: CAFLNWGIRSYTDKLIF.

This clone has more than one count but fewer than ten. The rearrangement joins TRDV1 to TRDJ1; 7 bases agree with TRDD3. Germline CDR1 reads TSWWSYY; CDR2 reads QGS. The CDR3 length is 26 residues. J was trimmed by 2 bases and V by 2 bases; bases with no gene match: 38. For the CDR3, the DNA is TGTGCTCTTGGGGAATTGGGTTGTAACCTACTTTTTTTTGGCCCTACTGGGGATCCGGGGACCGATAAACTCATCTTT. This encodes CALGELGCNLLFFGPTGDPGTDKLIF.

This clone has only a few counts. The genes are TRDV1 and TRDJ1; TRDD3 matches at 8 bases. Germline V lookup: CDR1 TSWWSYY, CDR2 QGS. The ends lost 2 bases at V and 0 bases at J; junction bases unmatched: 17. The CDR3 is made up of 20 amino acids. CDR3: CALGEGPNLLGGDYTDKLIF. DNA for the CDR3: TGTGCTCTTGGGGAAGGGCCTAATTTACTGGGGGGAGACTACACCGATAAACTCATCTTT.

V is TRDV1 and J is TRDJ1, with D perhaps assigned TRDD2 or TRDD3 (5 bases each). CDR3 length: 20 amino acids. CDR1 is TSWWSYY, CDR2 QGS, per germline. Deletions cut 3 bases from V and 2 bases from J, with 28 bases between. The CDR3 coding sequence is TGTGCTCTTGGGGAGGTCCTAGAGAGCGTTCGGGATTGGGGAACCGATAAACTCATCTTT. Translation gives CALGEVLESVRDWGTDKLIF.

This clone was found a few times. At one end, the junction sequence differs from germline, possibly due to a read error. The chain has TRDV1 and TRDJ1; 7 bases align to TRDD3. Germline values: CDR1 TSWWSYY, CDR2 QGS. This CDR3 has 17 amino acids. CDR3 residues: CAPGDRGWGRYTDKLIF. CDR3 DNA: TGTGCTCCTGGGGACCGCGGATGGGGGAGATACACCGATAAACTCATCTTT.

Note on this clone: Different DNA sequences within this sample yield the same CDR3. The gene calls are TRDV1 and TRDJ1; D is possibly TRDD3 (9 bases). Per germline, CDR1 TSWWSYY and CDR2 QGS. The ends were cut back, 1 base at V and 0 bases at J, with 21 bases in the middle. The CDR3 is 19 residues long. The CDR3 nucleotides are TGTGCTCTTGGGGAACCTTTCTTCCTACTGGGGGACCACACCGATAAACTCATCTTT. It specifies CALGEPFFLLGDHTDKLIF.